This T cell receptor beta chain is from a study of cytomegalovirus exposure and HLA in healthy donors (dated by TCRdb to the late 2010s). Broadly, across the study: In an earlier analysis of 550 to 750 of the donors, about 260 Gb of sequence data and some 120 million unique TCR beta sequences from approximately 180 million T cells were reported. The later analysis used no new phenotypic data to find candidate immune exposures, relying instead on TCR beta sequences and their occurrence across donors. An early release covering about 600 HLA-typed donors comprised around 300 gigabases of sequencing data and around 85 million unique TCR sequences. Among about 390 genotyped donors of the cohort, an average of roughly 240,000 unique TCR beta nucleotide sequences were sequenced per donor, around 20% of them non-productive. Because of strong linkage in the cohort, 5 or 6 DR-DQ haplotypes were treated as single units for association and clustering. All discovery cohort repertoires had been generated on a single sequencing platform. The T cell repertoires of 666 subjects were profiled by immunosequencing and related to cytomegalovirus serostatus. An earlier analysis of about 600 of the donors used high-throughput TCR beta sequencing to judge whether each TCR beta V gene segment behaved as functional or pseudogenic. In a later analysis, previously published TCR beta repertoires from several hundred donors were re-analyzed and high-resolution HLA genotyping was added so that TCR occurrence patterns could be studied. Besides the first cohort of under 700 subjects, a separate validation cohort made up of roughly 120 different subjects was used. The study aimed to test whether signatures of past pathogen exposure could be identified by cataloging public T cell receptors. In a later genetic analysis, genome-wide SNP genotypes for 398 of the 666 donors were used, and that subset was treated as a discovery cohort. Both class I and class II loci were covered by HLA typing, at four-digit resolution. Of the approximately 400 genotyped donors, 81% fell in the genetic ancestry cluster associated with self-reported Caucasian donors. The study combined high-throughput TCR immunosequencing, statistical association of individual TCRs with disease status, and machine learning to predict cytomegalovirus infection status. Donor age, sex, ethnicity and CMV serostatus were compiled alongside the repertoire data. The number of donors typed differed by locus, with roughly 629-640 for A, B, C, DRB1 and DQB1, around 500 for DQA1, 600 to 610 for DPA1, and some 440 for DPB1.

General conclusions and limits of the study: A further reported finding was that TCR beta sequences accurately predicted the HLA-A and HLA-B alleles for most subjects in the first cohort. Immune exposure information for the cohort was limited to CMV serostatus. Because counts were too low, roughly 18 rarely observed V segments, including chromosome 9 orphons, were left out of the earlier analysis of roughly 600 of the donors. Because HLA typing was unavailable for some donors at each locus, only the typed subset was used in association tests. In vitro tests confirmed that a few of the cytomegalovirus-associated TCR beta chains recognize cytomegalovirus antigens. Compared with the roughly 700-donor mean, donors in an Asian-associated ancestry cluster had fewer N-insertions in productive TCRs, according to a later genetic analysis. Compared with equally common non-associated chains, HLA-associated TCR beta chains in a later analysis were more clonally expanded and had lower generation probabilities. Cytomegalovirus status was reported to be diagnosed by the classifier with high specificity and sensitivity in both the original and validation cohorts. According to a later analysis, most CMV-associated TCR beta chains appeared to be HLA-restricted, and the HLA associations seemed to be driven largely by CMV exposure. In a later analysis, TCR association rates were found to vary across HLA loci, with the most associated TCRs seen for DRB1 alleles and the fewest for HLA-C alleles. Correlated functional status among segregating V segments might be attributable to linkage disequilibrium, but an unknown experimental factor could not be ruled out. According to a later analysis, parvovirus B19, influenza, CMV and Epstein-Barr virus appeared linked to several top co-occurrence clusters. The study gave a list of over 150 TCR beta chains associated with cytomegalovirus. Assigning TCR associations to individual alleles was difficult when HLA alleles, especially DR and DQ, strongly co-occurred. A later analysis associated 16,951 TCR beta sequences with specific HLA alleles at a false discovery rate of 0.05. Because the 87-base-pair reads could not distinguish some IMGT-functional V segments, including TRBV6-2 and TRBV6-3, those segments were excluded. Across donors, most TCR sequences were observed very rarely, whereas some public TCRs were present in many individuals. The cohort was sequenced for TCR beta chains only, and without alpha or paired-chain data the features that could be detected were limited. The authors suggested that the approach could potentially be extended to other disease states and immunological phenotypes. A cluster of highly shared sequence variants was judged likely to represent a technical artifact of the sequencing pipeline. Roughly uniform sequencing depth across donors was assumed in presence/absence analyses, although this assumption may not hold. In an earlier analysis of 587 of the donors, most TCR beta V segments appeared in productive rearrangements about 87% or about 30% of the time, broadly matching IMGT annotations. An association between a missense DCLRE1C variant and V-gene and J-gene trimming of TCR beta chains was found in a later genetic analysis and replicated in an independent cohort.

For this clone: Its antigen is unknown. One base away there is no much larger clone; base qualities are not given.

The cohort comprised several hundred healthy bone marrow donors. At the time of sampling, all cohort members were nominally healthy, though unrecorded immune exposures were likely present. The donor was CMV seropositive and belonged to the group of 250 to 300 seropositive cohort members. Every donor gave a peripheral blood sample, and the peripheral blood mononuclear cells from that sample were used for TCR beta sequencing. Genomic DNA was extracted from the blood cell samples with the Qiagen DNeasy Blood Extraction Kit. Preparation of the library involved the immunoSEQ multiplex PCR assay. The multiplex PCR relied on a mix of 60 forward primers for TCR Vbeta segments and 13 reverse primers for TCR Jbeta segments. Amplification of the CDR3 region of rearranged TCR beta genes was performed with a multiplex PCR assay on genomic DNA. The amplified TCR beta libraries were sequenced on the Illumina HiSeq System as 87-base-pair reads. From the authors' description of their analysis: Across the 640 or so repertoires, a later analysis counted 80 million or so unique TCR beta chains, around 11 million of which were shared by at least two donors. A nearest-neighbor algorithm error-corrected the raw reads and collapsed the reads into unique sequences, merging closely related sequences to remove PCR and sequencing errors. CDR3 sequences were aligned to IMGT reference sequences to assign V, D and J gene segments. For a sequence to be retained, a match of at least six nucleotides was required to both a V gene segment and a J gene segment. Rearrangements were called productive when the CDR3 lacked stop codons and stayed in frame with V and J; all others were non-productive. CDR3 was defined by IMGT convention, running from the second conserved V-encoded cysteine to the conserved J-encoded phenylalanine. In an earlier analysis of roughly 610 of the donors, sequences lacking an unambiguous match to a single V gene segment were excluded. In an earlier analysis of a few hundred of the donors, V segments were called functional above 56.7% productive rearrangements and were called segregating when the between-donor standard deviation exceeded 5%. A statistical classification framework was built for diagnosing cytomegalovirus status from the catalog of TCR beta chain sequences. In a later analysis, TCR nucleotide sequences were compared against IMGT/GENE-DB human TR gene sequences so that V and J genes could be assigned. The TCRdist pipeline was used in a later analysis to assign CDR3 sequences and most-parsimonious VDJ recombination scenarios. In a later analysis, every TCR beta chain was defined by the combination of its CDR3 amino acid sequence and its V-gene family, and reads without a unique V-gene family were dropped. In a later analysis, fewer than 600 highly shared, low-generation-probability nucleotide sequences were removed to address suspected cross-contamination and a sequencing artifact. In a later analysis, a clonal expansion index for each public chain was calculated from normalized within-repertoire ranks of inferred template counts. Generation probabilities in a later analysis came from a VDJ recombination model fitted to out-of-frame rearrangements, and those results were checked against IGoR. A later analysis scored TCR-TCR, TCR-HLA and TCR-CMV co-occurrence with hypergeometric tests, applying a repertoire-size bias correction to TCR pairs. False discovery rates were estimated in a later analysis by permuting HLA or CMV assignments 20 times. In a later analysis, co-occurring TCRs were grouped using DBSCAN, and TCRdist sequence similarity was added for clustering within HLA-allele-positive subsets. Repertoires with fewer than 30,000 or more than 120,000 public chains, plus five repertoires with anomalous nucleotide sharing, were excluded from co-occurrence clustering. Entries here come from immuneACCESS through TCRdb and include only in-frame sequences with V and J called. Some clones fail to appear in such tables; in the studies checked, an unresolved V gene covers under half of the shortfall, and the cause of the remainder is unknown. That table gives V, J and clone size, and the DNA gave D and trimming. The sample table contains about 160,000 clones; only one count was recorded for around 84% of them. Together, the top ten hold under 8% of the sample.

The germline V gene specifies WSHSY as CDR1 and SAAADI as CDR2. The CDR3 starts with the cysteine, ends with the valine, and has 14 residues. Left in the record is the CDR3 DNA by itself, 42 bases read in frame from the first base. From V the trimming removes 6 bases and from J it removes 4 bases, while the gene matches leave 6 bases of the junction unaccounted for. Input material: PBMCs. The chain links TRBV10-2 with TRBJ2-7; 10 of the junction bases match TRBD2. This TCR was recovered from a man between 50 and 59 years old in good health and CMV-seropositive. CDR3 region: CASSAGTSVYEQYV. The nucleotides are TGCGCCAGCAGCGCCGGGACTAGCGTTTACGAGCAGTACGTC.